The 18 T cell receptor beta chains below all came from one sample that was sequenced in a study of T cell responses to AZD1222 COVID-19 vaccine. Here immunoSEQ multiplex PCR was the method, and the copy in TCRdb shows in-frame clones only, minus some. The profile shows about 180,000 clones, about nine tenths of them singletons. Source: peripheral blood, taken 28 days after the second AZD1222 dose. The receptors shown here come from an adult who received the AZD1222 COVID-19 vaccine.

The V call is TRBV5-8, the J call TRBJ1-2; the match to TRBD1 covers 9 bases. V lost 1 base, J lost 4 bases, and 5 bases stayed unmatched. CDR3 length: 15 residues. Germline CDR1 reads SGHTS; CDR2 reads YDEGEE. The CDR3: CASSLSGTGSYGYTF. The CDR3 DNA follows: TGTGCCAGCAGCTTGTCCGGGACAGGGAGCTATGGCTACACCTTC. Combining the CDR3 with reference TRBV5-8 and TRBJ1-2 gives the whole variable domain EAGVTQSPTHLIKTRGQQATLRCSPISGHTSVYWYQQALGLGLQFLLWYDEGEERNRGNFPPRFSGRQFPNYSSELNVNALELEDSALYLCASSLSGTGSYGYTFGSGTRLTVV.

The chain uses TRBV24-1 and TRBJ2-5; no definite D call. With 1 base removed from V and 0 bases from J, the gap between germline ends came to 5 bases. The CDR3 length is 14 residues. In germline, CDR1 is KGHDR, CDR2 SFDVKD. CDR3 sequence reads: CATSDFTDQETQYF. The CDR3, as DNA: TGTGCCACCAGTGATTTTACCGACCAAGAGACCCAGTACTTC.

The chain carries TRBV2 and TRBJ1-6; weak D call: TRBD1 (6 bases). The length of the CDR3 is 15 residues. V lost 11 bases and J 0 bases, leaving 14 bases between the germline ends. Germline V CDR1 and CDR2: SNHLY, FYNNEI. CDR3 amino acids: CAGGPDSSYNSPLHF. CDR3 bases: TGTGCCGGAGGACCGGACAGCTCCTATAATTCACCCCTCCACTTT.

The DNA of the CDR3 is TGTGCCAGTTCCGACGCAAGCAATCAGCCCCAGCATTTT. It yields the protein CASSDASNQPQHF. The J gene is TRBJ1-5, the V gene TRBV19, with D unclear. CDR1 and CDR2 (germline): LNHDA, SQIVND (reference sequence). This CDR3 is built from 13 residues. Trimming cost V 8 bases and J 1 base, with 9 bases left between them. The full variable domain, completed using reference TRBV19 and TRBJ1-5, is DGGITQSPKYLFRKEGQNVTLSCEQNLNHDAMYWYRQDPGQGLRLIYYSQIVNDFQKGDIAEGYSVSREKKESFPLTVTSAQKNPTAFYLCASSDASNQPQHFGDGTRLSIL.

This chain uses TRBV5-1 with TRBJ1-1, with D tentatively TRBD1 (6 bases). The ends were cut back, 8 bases at V and 1 base at J, with 15 bases in the middle. Per the germline V gene, CDR1 is SGHRS and CDR2 is YFSETQ. The CDR3 length is 14 residues. CDR3 DNA sequence: TGCGCCAGTCAGGCTACGGGACAGAACACTGAAGCTTTCTTT. This codes for CASQATGQNTEAFF.

V and J are TRBV7-2 and TRBJ1-1; a possible D gene is TRBD1 (6 bases). Germline-derived CDR1 and CDR2 are SGHTA and FQGNSA. Between the trimmed V and J ends, which lost 1 base and 10 bases, there was a span of 19 bases. CDR3 length: 15 amino acids. The CDR3 bases are TGTGCCAGCAGCTTAGACACGGGGGCACACAGTAGAGCTTTCTTT. It encodes CASSLDTGAHSRAFF.

This chain uses TRBV21-1 with TRBJ2-7. TRBV21-1 is labeled a pseudogene. This CDR3 is 11 amino acids long. CDR3: CASSIGHEQYF. The CDR3 coding sequence is TGTGCCAGCAGCATCGGACACGAGCAGTACTTC.

The chain is built from TRBV6-2 or TRBV6-3 and TRBJ2-3, with TRBD2 identical over 12 bases. J lost 4 bases, V lost 6 bases, and 8 bases had no gene match. The germline CDR1 and CDR2 sequences are MNHEY and SVGEGT. The CDR3 loop spans 16 amino acids. Here the CDR3 DNA reads TGTGCCAGCAGCCCTAGCGGGGGGGCTGGGTCAGATACGCAGTATTTT. Translating gives CASSPSGGAGSDTQYF.

In regard to this clone: Different DNA sequences within this sample yield the same CDR3. The chain employs TRBV5-1 and TRBJ2-2, with D perhaps TRBD1 (5 bases). Germline V gene lookup returns CDR1 SGHRS and CDR2 YFSETQ. This CDR3 is built from 14 residues. V gave up 2 bases and J gave up 3 bases, with 8 bases separating them. This CDR3 reads CASSLTGDTGELFF. The CDR3 DNA follows: TGCGCCAGCAGCTTAACAGGAGACACCGGGGAGCTGTTTTTT.

The rearrangement uses TRBV7-9 and TRBJ2-2; no definite D call. The CDR3 sequence is 16 residues long. V was trimmed by 5 bases and J by 0 bases, leaving 13 bases between them. CDR1 and CDR2 from the germline V gene are SEHNR and FQNEAQ (reference sequence). CDR3 coding DNA: TGTGCCAGCAGCACGGCGGACCTTGCGAACACCGGGGAGCTGTTTTTT. It translates to CASSTADLANTGELFF.

This clone showed up just a few times. This sequence joins TRBV27 and TRBJ2-7; D remains unclear. V dropped 0 bases and J dropped 2 bases, with 11 bases sitting between them. The CDR3 spans 15 residues. From germline, CDR1 is MNHEY and CDR2 SMNVEV (reference sequence). For the CDR3, the DNA is TGTGCCAGCAGTTTATCGCTTGGGGTCACCTACGAGCAGTACTTC. It encodes CASSLSLGVTYEQYF.

This chain joins TRBV6-2 or TRBV6-3 and TRBJ1-1; no definite D call. This CDR3 is 14 amino acids long. Trimming cost V 1 base and J 7 bases, with 13 bases left between them. From germline, CDR1 is MNHEY and CDR2 SVGEGT. The CDR3 region is CASSYWGKASEAFF. The DNA of the CDR3 is TGTGCCAGCAGTTACTGGGGTAAGGCAAGTGAAGCTTTCTTT.

The J gene is TRBJ1-3, the V gene TRBV19; D is uncertain. V was trimmed by 4 bases and J by 7 bases, leaving 14 bases between them. Germline V gene sequence: CDR1 LNHDA, CDR2 SQIVND (reference sequence). The CDR3 runs 14 residues. The CDR3: CASSTGLGGNTIYF. The DNA of the CDR3 is TGTGCCAGTAGTACCGGACTGGGCGGGAACACCATATATTTT.

The J gene is TRBJ2-7, the V gene TRBV24-1; D unresolved. V was cut by 3 bases and J by 8 bases, with 16 bases left in between. CDR3 length: 14 amino acids. CDR1 and CDR2 (germline): KGHDR, SFDVKD. The CDR3 nucleotides are TGTGCCACCAGTGATCGGACCGCAGCCTGGAAGCAGTACTTC. As protein: CATSDRTAAWKQYF.

V and J are TRBV4-3 and TRBJ1-2, with D perhaps TRBD1 (6 bases). This CDR3 is 16 amino acids long. CDR1 and CDR2 (germline): LGHNA, YSLEER. Trimming removed 0 bases at V and 5 bases at J, with 16 bases between. The DNA for the CDR3 is TGCGCCAGCAGCCAAGATTGGAGTAGGGGGGGATATGGCTACACCTTC. It is translated as CASSQDWSRGGYGYTF.

V usage is TRBV29-1 and J usage is TRBJ2-5, with TRBD1 as a possible D gene (5 bases). The CDR3 spans 13 residues. CDR1 and CDR2 (germline): SQVTM, ANQGSEA. Trimming left V 8 bases short and J 5 bases short, with 18 bases between. In nucleotides, the CDR3 is TGCAGCACGGGTGACGGACATTTGGAGACCCAGTACTTC. Translating gives CSTGDGHLETQYF.

J is TRBJ2-3 and V is TRBV3-1 (or the pseudogene TRBV3-2); D not resolved. CDR3 length equals 14 residues. V dropped 1 base and J dropped 6 bases, with 11 bases sitting between them. Germline V lookup: CDR1 LGHDT, CDR2 YNNKEL (reference sequence). The CDR3 coding sequence is TGTGCCAGCAGCCAAGGCCCCTGGTCGGATACGCAGTATTTT. It yields the protein CASSQGPWSDTQYF.

The CDR3 loop reads CASSEFGASRGEQYF. Written as DNA, the CDR3 is TGTGCCAGCAGTGAATTCGGGGCTAGTCGAGGCGAGCAGTACTTC. The rearrangement uses TRBV2 and TRBJ2-7; D is perhaps TRBD1 or TRBD2 (5 bases each). The length of the CDR3 is 15 residues. The V end was cut by 2 bases, the J end by 6 bases, with 17 bases between. The germline gives CDR1 SNHLY, CDR2 FYNNEI.